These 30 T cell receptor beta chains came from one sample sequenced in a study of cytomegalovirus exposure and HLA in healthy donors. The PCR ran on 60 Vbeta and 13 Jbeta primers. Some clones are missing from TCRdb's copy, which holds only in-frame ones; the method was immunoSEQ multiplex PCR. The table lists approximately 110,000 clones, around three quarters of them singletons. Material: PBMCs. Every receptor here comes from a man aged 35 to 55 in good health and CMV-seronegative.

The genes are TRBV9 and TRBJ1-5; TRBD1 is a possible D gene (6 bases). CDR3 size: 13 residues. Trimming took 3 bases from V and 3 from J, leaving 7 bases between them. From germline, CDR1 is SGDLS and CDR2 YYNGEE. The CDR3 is CASSGGLNQPQHF. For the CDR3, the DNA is TGTGCCAGCAGCGGGGGGCTCAATCAGCCCCAGCATTTT.

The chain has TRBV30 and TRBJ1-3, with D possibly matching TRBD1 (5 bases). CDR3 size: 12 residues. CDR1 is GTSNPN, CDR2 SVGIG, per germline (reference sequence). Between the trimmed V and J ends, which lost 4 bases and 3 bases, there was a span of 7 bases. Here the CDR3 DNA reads TGTGCCTGGAAAGGGGTTGGAAACACCATATATTTT. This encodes CAWKGVGNTIYF.

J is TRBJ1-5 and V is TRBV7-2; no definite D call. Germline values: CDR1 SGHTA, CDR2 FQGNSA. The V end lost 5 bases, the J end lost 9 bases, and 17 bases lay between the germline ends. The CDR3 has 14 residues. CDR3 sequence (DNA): TGTGCCAGCAGCCCCGAGGGAGGCCCAGGGCCCCAGCATTTT. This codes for CASSPEGGPGPQHF.

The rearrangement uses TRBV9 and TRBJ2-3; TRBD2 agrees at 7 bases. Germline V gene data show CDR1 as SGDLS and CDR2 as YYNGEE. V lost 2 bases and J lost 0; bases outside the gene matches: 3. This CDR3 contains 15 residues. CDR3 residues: CASSVSGDSTDTQYF. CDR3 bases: TGTGCCAGCAGCGTGAGCGGGGACAGCACAGATACGCAGTATTTT.

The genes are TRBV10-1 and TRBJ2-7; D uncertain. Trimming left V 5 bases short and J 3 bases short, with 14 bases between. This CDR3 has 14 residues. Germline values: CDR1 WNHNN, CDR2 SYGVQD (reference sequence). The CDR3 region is CASSSGPPDYEQYF. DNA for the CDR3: TGCGCCAGCAGTTCTGGGCCGCCCGACTACGAGCAGTACTTC.

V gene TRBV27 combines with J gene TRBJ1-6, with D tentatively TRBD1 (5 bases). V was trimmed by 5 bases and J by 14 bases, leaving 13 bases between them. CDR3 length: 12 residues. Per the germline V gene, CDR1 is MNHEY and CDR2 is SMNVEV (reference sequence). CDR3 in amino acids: CASSPQQESLHF. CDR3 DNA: TGTGCCAGCAGTCCGCAACAGGAGTCCCTCCACTTT.

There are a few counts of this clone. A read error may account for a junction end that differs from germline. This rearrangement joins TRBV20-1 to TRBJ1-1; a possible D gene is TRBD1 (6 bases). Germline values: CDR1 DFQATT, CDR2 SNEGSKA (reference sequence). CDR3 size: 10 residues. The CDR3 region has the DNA TGCAGTGCTAGACCCGCCGACAGGATATTT. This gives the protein CSARPADRIF.

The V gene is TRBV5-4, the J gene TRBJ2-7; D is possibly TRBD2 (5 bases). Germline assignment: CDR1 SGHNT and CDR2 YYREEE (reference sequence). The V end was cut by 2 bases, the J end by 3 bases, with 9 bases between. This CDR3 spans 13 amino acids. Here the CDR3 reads CASSFDYRYEQYF. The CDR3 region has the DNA TGTGCCAGCAGCTTTGACTATCGCTACGAGCAGTACTTC.

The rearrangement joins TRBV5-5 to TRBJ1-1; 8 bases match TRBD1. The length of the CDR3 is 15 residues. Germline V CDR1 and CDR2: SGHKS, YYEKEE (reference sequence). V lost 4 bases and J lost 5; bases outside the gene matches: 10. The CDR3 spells CASSHMQGAGTEAFF. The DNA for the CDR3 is TGTGCCAGCAGCCATATGCAGGGGGCGGGAACTGAAGCTTTCTTT. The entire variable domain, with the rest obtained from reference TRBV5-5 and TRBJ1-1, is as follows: DAGVTQSPTHLIKTRGQQVTLRCSPISGHKSVSWYQQVLGQGPQFIFQYYEKEERGRGNFPDRFSARQFPNYSSELNVNALLLGDSALYLCASSHMQGAGTEAFFGQGTRLTVV.

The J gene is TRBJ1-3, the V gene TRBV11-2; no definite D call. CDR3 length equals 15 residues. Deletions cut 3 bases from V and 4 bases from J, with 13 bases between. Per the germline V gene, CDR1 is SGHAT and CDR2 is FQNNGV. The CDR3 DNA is TGTGCCAGCAGCTTGATACGGGGAGGCGGAAACACCATATATTTT. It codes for CASSLIRGGGNTIYF.

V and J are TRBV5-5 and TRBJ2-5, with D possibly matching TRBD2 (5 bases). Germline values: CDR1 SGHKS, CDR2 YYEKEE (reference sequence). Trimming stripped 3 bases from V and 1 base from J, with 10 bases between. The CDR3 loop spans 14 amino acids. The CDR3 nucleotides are TGTGCCAGCAGCTCGGACGGACTCCAAGAGACCCAGTACTTC. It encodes CASSSDGLQETQYF.

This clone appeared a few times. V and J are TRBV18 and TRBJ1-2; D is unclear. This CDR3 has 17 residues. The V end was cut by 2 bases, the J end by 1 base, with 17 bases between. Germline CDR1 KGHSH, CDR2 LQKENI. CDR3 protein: CASSPNSGQAVNYGYTF. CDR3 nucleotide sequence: TGTGCCAGCTCACCAAACTCTGGGCAGGCCGTTAACTATGGCTACACCTTC.

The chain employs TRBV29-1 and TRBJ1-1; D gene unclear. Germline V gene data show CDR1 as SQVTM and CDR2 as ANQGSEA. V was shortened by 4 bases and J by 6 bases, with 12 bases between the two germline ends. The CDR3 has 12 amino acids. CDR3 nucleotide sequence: TGCAGCGTTGTCATGGGGAGTTCTGAAGCTTTCTTT. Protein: CSVVMGSSEAFF.

In DNA, the CDR3 is TGTGCCAGCTCACCAATGACAGGGTTCCAAGAGACCCAGTACTTC. This translates into CASSPMTGFQETQYF. The rearrangement joins TRBV18 to TRBJ2-5, with TRBD1 matching 7 bases. J lost 1 base, V lost 2 bases, and 4 bases had no gene match. The CDR3 has 15 amino acids. CDR1 and CDR2 (germline): KGHSH, LQKENI.

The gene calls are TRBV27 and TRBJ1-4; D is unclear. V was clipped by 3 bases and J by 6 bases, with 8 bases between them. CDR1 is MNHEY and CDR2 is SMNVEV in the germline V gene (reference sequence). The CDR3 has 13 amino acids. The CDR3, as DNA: TGTGCCAGCAGTTTCCTTCCGGATGAAAAACTGTTTTTT. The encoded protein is CASSFLPDEKLFF.

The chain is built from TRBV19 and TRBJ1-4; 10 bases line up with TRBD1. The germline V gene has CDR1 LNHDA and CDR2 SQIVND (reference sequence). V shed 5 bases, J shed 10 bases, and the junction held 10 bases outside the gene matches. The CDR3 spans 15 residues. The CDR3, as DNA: TGTGCCAGTAGTCTTATGACAGGGGGCGTTGGAAAACTGTTTTTT. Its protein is CASSLMTGGVGKLFF.

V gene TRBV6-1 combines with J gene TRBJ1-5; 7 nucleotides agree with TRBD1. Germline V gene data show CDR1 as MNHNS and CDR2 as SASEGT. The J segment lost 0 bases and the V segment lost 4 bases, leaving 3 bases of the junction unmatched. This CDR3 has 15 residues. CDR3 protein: CASSAGGNSNQPQHF. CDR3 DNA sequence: TGTGCCAGCAGTGCAGGGGGGAATAGCAATCAGCCCCAGCATTTT.

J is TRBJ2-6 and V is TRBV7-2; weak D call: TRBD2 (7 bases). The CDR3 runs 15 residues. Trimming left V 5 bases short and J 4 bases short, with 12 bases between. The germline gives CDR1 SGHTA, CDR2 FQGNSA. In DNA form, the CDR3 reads TGTGCCAGCAGCCCCCGGGGGGCCGGGGCCAACGTCCTGACTTTC. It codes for CASSPRGAGANVLTF.

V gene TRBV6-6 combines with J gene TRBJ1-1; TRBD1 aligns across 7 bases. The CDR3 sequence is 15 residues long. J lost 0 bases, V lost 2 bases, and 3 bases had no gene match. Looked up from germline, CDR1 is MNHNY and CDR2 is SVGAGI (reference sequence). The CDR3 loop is CASSYHRGVNTEAFF. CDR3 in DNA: TGTGCCAGCAGTTACCACAGGGGAGTGAACACTGAAGCTTTCTTT.

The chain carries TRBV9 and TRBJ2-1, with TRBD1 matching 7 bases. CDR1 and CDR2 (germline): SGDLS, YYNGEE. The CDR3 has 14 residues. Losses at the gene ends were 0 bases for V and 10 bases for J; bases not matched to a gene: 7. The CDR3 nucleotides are TGTGCCAGCAGCGTAGTTGAGGGGGCCAGGGAGCAGTTCTTC. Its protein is CASSVVEGAREQFF.

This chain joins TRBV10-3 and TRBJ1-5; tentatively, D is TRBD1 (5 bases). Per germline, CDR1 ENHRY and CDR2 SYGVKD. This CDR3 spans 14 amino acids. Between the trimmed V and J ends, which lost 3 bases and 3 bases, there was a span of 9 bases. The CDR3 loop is CAISEGQDNQPQHF. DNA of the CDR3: TGTGCCATCAGTGAAGGACAAGACAATCAGCCCCAGCATTTT.

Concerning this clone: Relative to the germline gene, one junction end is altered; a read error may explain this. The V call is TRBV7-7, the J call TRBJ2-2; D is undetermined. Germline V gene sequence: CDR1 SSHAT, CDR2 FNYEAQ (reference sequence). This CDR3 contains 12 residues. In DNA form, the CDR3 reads TGTGCTAGCAGTTCAAACACCGGGGAGCTGTTTTTT. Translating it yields CASSSNTGELFF.

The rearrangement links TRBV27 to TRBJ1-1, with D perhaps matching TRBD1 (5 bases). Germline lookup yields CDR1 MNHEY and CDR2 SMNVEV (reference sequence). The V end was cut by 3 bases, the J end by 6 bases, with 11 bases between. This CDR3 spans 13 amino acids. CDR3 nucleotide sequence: TGTGCCAGCAGTTTGTCGGGGGGGGCTGAAGCTTTCTTT. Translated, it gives CASSLSGGAEAFF.

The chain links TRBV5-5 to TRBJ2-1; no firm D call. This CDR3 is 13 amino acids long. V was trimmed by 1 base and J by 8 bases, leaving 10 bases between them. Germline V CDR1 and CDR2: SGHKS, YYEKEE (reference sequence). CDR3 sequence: CASSLLLAYEQFF. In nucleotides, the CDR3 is TGTGCCAGCAGCTTGTTGCTGGCCTATGAGCAGTTCTTC.

The CDR3 bases are TGTGCCAGCAGCGTGACAGGGCTATCTGAAGCTTTCTTT. Translated, it gives CASSVTGLSEAFF. V is TRBV9 and J is TRBJ1-1, with 7 positions matching TRBD1. Germline CDR1 and CDR2: SGDLS and YYNGEE. The CDR3 loop spans 13 amino acids. The V gene end was trimmed by 2 bases and the J gene end by 6 bases; junction bases not matched to a gene: 4.

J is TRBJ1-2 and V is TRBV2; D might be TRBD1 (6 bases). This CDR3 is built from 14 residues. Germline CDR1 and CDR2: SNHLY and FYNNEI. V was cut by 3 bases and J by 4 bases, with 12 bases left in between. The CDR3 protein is CASSERGQIYGYTF. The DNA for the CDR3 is TGTGCCAGCAGTGAGCGCGGACAGATCTATGGCTACACCTTC.

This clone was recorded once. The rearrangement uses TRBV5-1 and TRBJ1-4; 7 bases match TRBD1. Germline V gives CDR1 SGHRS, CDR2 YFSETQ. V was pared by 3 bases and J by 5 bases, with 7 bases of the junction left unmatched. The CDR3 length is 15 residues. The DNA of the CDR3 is TGCGCCAGCAGCTCGTCGACAGGGCGGAATGAAAAACTGTTTTTT. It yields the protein CASSSSTGRNEKLFF.

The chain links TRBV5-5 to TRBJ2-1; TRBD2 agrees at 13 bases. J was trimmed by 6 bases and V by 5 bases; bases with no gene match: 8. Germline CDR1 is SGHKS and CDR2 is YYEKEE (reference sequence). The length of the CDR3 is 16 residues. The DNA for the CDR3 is TGTGCCAGCAGTGACCTATGGACTAGCGGGAGCAATGAGCAGTTCTTC. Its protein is CASSDLWTSGSNEQFF.

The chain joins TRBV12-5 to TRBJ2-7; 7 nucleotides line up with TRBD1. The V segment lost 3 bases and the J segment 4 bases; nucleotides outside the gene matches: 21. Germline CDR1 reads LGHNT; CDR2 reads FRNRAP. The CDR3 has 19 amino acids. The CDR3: CASGFSLRRQGSVSYEQYF. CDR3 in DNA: TGTGCTAGTGGTTTTTCTCTTCGACGACAGGGCTCGGTATCTTACGAGCAGTACTTC.

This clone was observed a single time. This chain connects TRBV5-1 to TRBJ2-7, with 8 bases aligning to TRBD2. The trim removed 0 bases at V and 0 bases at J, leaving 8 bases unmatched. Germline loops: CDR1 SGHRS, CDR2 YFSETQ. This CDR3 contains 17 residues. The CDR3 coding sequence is TGCGCCAGCAGCTTGGTAGGCGGGGGGCCTAGCTCCTACGAGCAGTACTTC. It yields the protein CASSLVGGGPSSYEQYF.